This TCR beta chain was sequenced in a study of T cells expressing NK-cell markers. Study-wide context: Among the eight sequenced donors, seven tested HCMV-seropositive and one tested seronegative.

TCRdb re-called the 5' RACE reads and catalogs CDR3 proteins one per entry, DNA excluded. The table for this sample gives 350,000 to 450,000 distinct CDR3 sequences. From germline, CDR1 is LNHNV and CDR2 YYDKDF (reference sequence). The CDR3 runs 14 residues. J is TRBJ1-2 and V is TRBV15. The receptor's source is a man aged 18 to 69 in good health. The sample consisted of blood T cells: a sorted CD56 or NKG2C T cell subset, CD4+ or CD8+ T cells, or bulk PBMC T cells (not recorded which). The CDR3 spells CATSRDGPSYGYTF. The whole variable domain, remainder taken from reference TRBV15 and TRBJ1-2, is DAMVIQNPRYQVTQFGKPVTLSCSQTLNHNVMYWYQQKSSQAPKLLFHYYDKDFNNEADTPDNFQSRRPNTSFCFLDIRSPGLGDTAMYLCATSRDGPSYGYTFGSGTRLTVV.